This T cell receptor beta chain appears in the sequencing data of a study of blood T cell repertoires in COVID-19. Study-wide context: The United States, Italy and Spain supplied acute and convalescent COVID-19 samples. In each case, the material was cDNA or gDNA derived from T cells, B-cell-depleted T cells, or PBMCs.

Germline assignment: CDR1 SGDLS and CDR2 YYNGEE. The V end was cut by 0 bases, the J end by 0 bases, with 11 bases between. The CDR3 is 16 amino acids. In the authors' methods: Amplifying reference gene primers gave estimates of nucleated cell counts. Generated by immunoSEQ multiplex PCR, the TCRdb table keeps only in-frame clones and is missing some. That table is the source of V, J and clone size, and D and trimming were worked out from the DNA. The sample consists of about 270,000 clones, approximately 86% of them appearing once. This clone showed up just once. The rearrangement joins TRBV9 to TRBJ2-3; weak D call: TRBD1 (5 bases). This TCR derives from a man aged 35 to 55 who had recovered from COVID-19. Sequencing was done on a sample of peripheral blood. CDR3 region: CASSVADSPSTDTQYF. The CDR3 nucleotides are TGTGCCAGCAGCGTAGCAGACAGCCCTAGCACAGATACGCAGTATTTT.